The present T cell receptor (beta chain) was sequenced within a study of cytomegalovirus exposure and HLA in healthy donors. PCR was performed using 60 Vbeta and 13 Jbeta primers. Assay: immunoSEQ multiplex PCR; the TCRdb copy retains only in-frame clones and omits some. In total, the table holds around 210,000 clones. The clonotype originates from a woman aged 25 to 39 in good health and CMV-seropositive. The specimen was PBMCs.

The CDR3 spells CASSPGQNPEKLFF. The CDR3 DNA sequence: TGTGCCAGCAGTCCGGGACAGAATCCCGAAAAACTGTTTTTT. The chain couples TRBV7-9 to TRBJ1-4; 7 bases map to TRBD1. The trim removed 6 bases at V and 8 bases at J, leaving 9 bases unmatched. Per germline, CDR1 SEHNR and CDR2 FQNEAQ (reference sequence). The CDR3 runs to 14 residues.